Detailed here is one T cell receptor beta chain. What was sequenced on ten immunoSEQ deep assay plates was unsorted PBMC DNA. Using immunoSEQ multiplex PCR, the repertoire was profiled, and TCRdb retains in-frame clones only, with some absent. The sample has some 470,000 clones, over 60% seen once. These data come from a study of shared clonotypes between healthy human individuals. With 0 bases removed from V and 7 bases from J, the gap between germline ends came to 10 bases. This CDR3 contains 14 residues. Germline CDR1 and CDR2: LGHNA and YNFKEQ. This clonotype was sampled from a middle-aged woman in good health. Some clones in this sample may be carry-over from other donors' samples. Sequencing was carried out using PBMCs. J is TRBJ2-1 and V is TRBV4-2; D ambiguous. CDR3 sequence reads: CASSQEVLGNEQFF. The CDR3 DNA reads TGTGCCAGCAGCCAAGAAGTTTTGGGAAATGAGCAGTTCTTC.